This TCR beta chain stems from a study of metastatic and nonmetastatic thyroid tumors (TCRdb year 2020). Context from the whole study: For patients with malignant and with benign thyroid disease, the researchers compared repertoires between peripheral blood samples and tumor or nodule tissue samples. The paper as a whole reports these results and caveats: In both blood and tumor samples, malignant tumors were reported to have significantly higher TCR beta diversity than benign nodules.

In the germline V gene, CDR1 corresponds to SGHAT and CDR2 to FQNNGV. A distance of 6 bases separates the germline ends of V and J, which lose 5 bases and 4 bases respectively. CDR3 length: 12 amino acids, cysteine to phenylalanine. Only CDR3 DNA remains: 36 bases, in frame from the first base. This clone has a count of ten or more. No antigen is known for it. Base-call qualities are not available, and no considerably larger clone is one nucleotide away. Before undergoing thyroid surgery, none of the patients had been given any kind of treatment. The study retrospectively analysed patient clinical samples collected from about 2012 to 2018 using T-cell receptor beta sequencing. Libraries were made using PCR. The sequencing machine was an Illumina HiSeq 4000. High-throughput sequencing was used to profile the CDR3 region of the TCR beta-chain in every patient. For the original study's pipeline: CDR3 differences across clinicopathological groups were used to build a classifier for discriminating distant-metastatic papillary thyroid cancer patients. To measure repertoire diversity the researchers used the Shannon index, while the Morisita-Horn index served to gauge how similar the tumor and blood repertoires were. TCRdb passed the public sequencing reads through fastp at Q25 and MiXCR, retaining productive beta sequences. The V and J calls and clone size are TCRdb's, not the authors'. For this sample the table gives 28,000 or so clones, of which 16% were detected only once. Roughly 4.2% of the sample goes to the ten largest clones.

The TCR comes from a female donor with papillary thyroid cancer or a benign thyroid nodule (not recorded which). Some clones in this sample may be carry-over from other donors' samples. Sequenced material: blood. This chain is built from TRBV11-2 and TRBJ2-1, with an unclear D gene assignment. Here the CDR3 is given as CASSVVYNEQFF. The nucleotide sequence is given as TGTGCCAGCAGCGTCGTTTACAATGAGCAGTTCTTC. Beyond the CDR3, the reference TRBV11-2 and TRBJ2-1 genes provide the residues; the full variable domain reads: EAGVAQSPRYKIIEKRQSVAFWCNPISGHATLYWYQQILGQGPKLLIQFQNNGVVDDSQLPKDRFSAERLKGVDSTLKIQPAKLEDSAVYLCASSVVYNEQFFGPGTRLTVL.